The T cell receptor (beta chain) under discussion was sequenced for a study of post-analysis software for immune sequencing data. On this clonotype itself: As yet, its antigen is unknown.

The CDR3 sequence is 13 residues long. Per the germline V gene, CDR1 is SNHLY and CDR2 is FYNNEI. Study conclusions and caveats: Five TRBV segments occurring more often in patients than controls included TRBV5-6, TRBV5-1 and TRBV20-1.

TCR beta cDNA libraries had unique molecular identifiers. TCRdb processed the PCR reads anew with MiXCR; each CDR3 protein has one entry. The sample records hundreds of thousands of distinct CDR3 sequences, around 64% being singletons. This receptor was identified in a girl aged 2 to 9 with multiple sclerosis. V gene TRBV2 combines with J gene TRBJ1-2; D uncertain. Sequenced sample: blood. The CDR3 DNA reads TGTGCTAAGCAAACGGCGGGGTGGTATGGCTACACCTTC. It encodes CAKQTAGWYGYTF.